The 22 T cell receptor beta chains given below trace back to one sample, sequenced in a study of cytomegalovirus exposure and HLA in healthy donors. PCR amplification relied on 60 Vbeta primers (plus 13 Jbeta primers). Produced via immunoSEQ multiplex PCR; TCRdb's table is partial and in-frame only. The table has around 150,000 clones, roughly 80% seen once. The sequenced sample was PBMCs. The receptor source for this set is a woman between 25 and 40 years old in good health and CMV-seropositive.

J is TRBJ2-2 and V is TRBV29-1; 11 bases are a match to TRBD2. The V gene end was trimmed by 5 bases and the J gene end by 5 bases; junction bases not matched to a gene: 7. Germline V lookup: CDR1 SQVTM, CDR2 ANQGSEA. The CDR3 totals 15 residues. In DNA, the CDR3 is TGCAGCGTTTTAGCGGGGGGGCCAAGAACCGGGGAGCTGTTTTTT. Protein product: CSVLAGGPRTGELFF.

The rearrangement links TRBV4-3 to TRBJ2-3; a possible D gene is TRBD2 (5 bases). Germline lookup yields CDR1 LGHNA and CDR2 YSLEER. V lost 0 bases and J lost 4, with 20 bases in between. The CDR3 extends over 18 amino acids. The CDR3 loop reads CASSQDLFPGSRADTQYF. CDR3 DNA sequence: TGCGCCAGCAGCCAAGATCTATTCCCGGGTTCGAGGGCAGATACGCAGTATTTT.

This sequence joins TRBV5-4 and TRBJ1-2; TRBD1 aligns across 7 bases. V trimming: 0 bases; J trimming: 4 bases; junction bases outside the gene matches: 9. Germline-derived CDR1 and CDR2 are SGHNT and YYREEE (reference sequence). The CDR3 consists of 16 residues. The CDR3 sequence is CASSLAESGGSYGYTF. The CDR3 nucleotides read TGTGCCAGCAGCTTGGCCGAGTCAGGGGGTTCCTATGGCTACACCTTC.

The V call is TRBV4-2, the J call TRBJ2-1, with 8 bases that match TRBD1. Losses at the gene ends were 0 bases for V and 4 bases for J; bases not matched to a gene: 5. This CDR3 region has 16 residues. Germline V gives CDR1 LGHNA, CDR2 YNFKEQ. CDR3 sequence: CASSQEARGLYNEQFF. CDR3 DNA: TGTGCCAGCAGCCAAGAAGCCAGGGGGCTGTACAATGAGCAGTTCTTC.

This clone was seen only once. The chain carries TRBV6-5 and TRBJ2-2; 7 bases are a match to TRBD2. V lost 6 bases to trimming and J lost 1 base; unmatched junction nucleotides: 2. Germline values: CDR1 MNHEY, CDR2 SVGAGI. The CDR3 contains 14 residues. The CDR3 loop is CASRGGVNTGELFF. The DNA for the CDR3 is TGTGCCAGCAGGGGGGGGGTGAACACCGGGGAGCTGTTTTTT.

This sequence joins TRBV30 and TRBJ2-3, with a possible D match to TRBD1 (6 bases). Per the germline V gene, CDR1 is GTSNPN and CDR2 is SVGIG (reference sequence). The CDR3 covers 12 residues. V was cut by 3 bases and J by 4 bases, with 8 bases left in between. CDR3 protein: CAWREGADTQYF. The CDR3 bases are TGTGCCTGGAGAGAGGGGGCAGATACGCAGTATTTT.

The genes are TRBV5-6 and TRBJ1-2; the match to TRBD1 covers 7 bases. Germline CDR1 SGHDT, CDR2 YYEEEE. The CDR3 is made up of 17 amino acids. Trimming cost V 4 bases and J 2 bases; bases outside gene matches: 14. CDR3 sequence (DNA): TGTGCCAGCAGCCTATTTGAAATTTGGGACAGCAACTATGGCTACACCTTC. It specifies CASSLFEIWDSNYGYTF.

The V gene is TRBV2, the J gene TRBJ1-1, with D unclear. Germline-derived CDR1 and CDR2 are SNHLY and FYNNEI. Trimming shortened V by 6 bases and J by 6 bases, and 8 bases separated the two germline ends. The CDR3 is 11 residues long. The CDR3 loop is CASSYQAEAFF. The DNA of the CDR3 is TGTGCCAGCAGCTACCAGGCTGAAGCTTTCTTT.

The CDR3 DNA sequence: TGCAGCGCCAAGGGTAGCGCGGGCGGTTACTACAATGAGCAGTTCTTC. It specifies CSAKGSAGGYYNEQFF. This sequence joins TRBV29-1 and TRBJ2-1, with D perhaps matching TRBD2 (5 bases). The CDR3 totals 16 residues. Germline CDR1 is SQVTM and CDR2 is ANQGSEA. V was trimmed by 7 bases and J by 3 bases, leaving 22 bases between them.

This rearrangement joins TRBV15 to TRBJ2-7; 11 bases line up with TRBD2. Germline CDR1 and CDR2: LNHNV and YYDKDF (reference sequence). The V and J ends lost 0 bases and 4 bases, in that order; junction bases with no gene match: 5. The CDR3 is 16 residues long. Here the CDR3 DNA reads TGTGCCACCAGCAGAGATTATACTAGCGGGAGATACGAGCAGTACTTC. Translated: CATSRDYTSGRYEQYF.

The chain has TRBV11-3 and TRBJ2-1; possible D gene TRBD1, 5 bases. Germline CDR1 SGHNT, CDR2 YENEEA. CDR3 length: 14 amino acids. Trimming pared 5 bases from V and 3 bases from J, leaving 11 bases between. CDR3 region: CASSPETGYNEQFF. CDR3 in DNA: TGTGCCAGCAGCCCAGAAACAGGCTACAATGAGCAGTTCTTC.

CDR3 region: CASSQDRTGYSYEQYF. In DNA, the CDR3 is TGCGCCAGCAGCCAAGATAGGACAGGTTATTCCTACGAGCAGTACTTC. J is TRBJ2-7 and V is TRBV4-1; 7 bases are a match to TRBD1. The V and J ends lost 0 bases and 1 base, in that order; junction bases with no gene match: 6. This CDR3 has 16 residues. Germline values: CDR1 MGHRA, CDR2 YSYEKL.

The CDR3 sequence: CASSQIRQRTNYGYTF. CDR3 DNA sequence: TGCGCCAGCAGCCAGATACGACAGAGGACCAACTATGGCTACACCTTC. The genes are TRBV4-1 and TRBJ1-2, with a possible D match to TRBD1 (5 bases). The germline V gene has CDR1 MGHRA and CDR2 YSYEKL. V was pared by 3 bases and J by 2 bases, with 16 bases between. The CDR3 has 16 residues.

This clone was seen only once. The V gene is TRBV7-3, the J gene TRBJ2-3; D is undetermined. Deletions cut 2 bases from V and 2 bases from J, with 11 bases between. Germline CDR1 is SGHTA and CDR2 is FQGTGA. The CDR3 extends over 15 amino acids. This chain's CDR3 is CASSLAHTLTDTQYF. The CDR3 nucleotides read TGTGCCAGCAGCTTAGCCCACACCCTCACAGATACGCAGTATTTT.

The chain has TRBV7-9 and TRBJ2-3; 7 nucleotides line up with TRBD2. Germline assignment: CDR1 SEHNR and CDR2 FQNEAQ (reference sequence). The CDR3 runs 16 residues. After removal of 0 bases from V and 0 bases from J, the junction contained 3 bases not matched to a gene. Here the CDR3 reads CASSLAGLVSTDTQYF. In nucleotides, the CDR3 is TGTGCCAGCAGCTTAGCTGGACTAGTTAGCACAGATACGCAGTATTTT.

This chain connects TRBV5-6 to TRBJ1-5; 7 positions match TRBD1. The CDR3 is 15 residues long. The V and J ends lost 0 bases and 5 bases, in that order; junction bases with no gene match: 5. Germline CDR1 and CDR2: SGHDT and YYEEEE. The CDR3 DNA reads as TGTGCCAGCAGCTTGGGGCCCAGGGGGGATCAGCCCCAGCATTTT. It encodes CASSLGPRGDQPQHF.

This chain joins TRBV4-1 and TRBJ2-3; the D gene is possibly TRBD2 (5 bases). V dropped 4 bases and J dropped 6 bases, with 17 bases sitting between them. This CDR3 is built from 15 residues. Germline CDR1 is MGHRA and CDR2 is YSYEKL. The CDR3: CASSPAVQRRDTQYF. Written as DNA, the CDR3 is TGCGCCAGCAGCCCAGCGGTACAAAGAAGGGATACGCAGTATTTT.

The chain employs TRBV7-9 and TRBJ1-2; 7 bases align to TRBD1. Per the germline V gene, CDR1 is SEHNR and CDR2 is FQNEAQ (reference sequence). V lost 5 bases to trimming and J lost 2 bases; unmatched junction nucleotides: 2. The CDR3 contains 13 residues. CDR3: CASSHRGNYGYTF. CDR3 nucleotide sequence: TGTGCCAGCAGCCACAGGGGAAACTATGGCTACACCTTC.

CDR3: CASSLSLATASTDTQYF. In DNA, the CDR3 is TGCGCCAGCAGCTTGTCGCTGGCGACAGCAAGCACAGATACGCAGTATTTT. The chain uses TRBV5-1 and TRBJ2-3; tentative D call: TRBD1 (5 bases). Germline loops: CDR1 SGHRS, CDR2 YFSETQ. This CDR3 has 17 residues. With 1 base removed from V and 0 bases from J, the gap between germline ends came to 15 bases.

As concerns this clone: The same CDR3 also results from other DNA sequences found in this sample. The chain has TRBV5-1 and TRBJ2-5, with a weak D call TRBD2 (6 bases). The CDR3 extends over 13 amino acids. Per germline, CDR1 SGHRS and CDR2 YFSETQ. The V end lost 0 bases, the J end lost 5 bases, and 8 bases lay between the germline ends. CDR3 nucleotide sequence: TGCGCCAGCAGCTTGGAAGGAGGGGAGACCCAGTACTTC. Amino acids: CASSLEGGETQYF.

This clone was counted a single time. This chain uses TRBV9 with TRBJ2-1, with 10 bases aligning to TRBD2. The CDR3 loop spans 13 amino acids. V gave up 3 bases and J gave up 15 bases; unmatched junction bases: 9. CDR1 and CDR2 (germline): SGDLS, YYNGEE. CDR3 residues: CASSAVERGGRFF. CDR3 in DNA: TGTGCCAGCAGCGCCGTGGAGCGGGGGGGCAGGTTCTTC.

J is TRBJ2-1 and V is TRBV7-2; 8 bases fit TRBD2. This CDR3 has 15 amino acids. The V gene's germline CDR1 is SGHTA and CDR2 FQGNSA. V trimming: 1 base; J trimming: 5 bases; junction bases outside the gene matches: 4. The CDR3 here is CASSLVSGGDNEQFF. The CDR3 DNA reads TGTGCCAGCAGCTTAGTCTCCGGGGGGGACAATGAGCAGTTCTTC.